These 18 T cell receptor beta chains were sequenced from one sample in a study of identical twins. TCRdb reanalysed the 5' RACE reads using MiXCR and keeps one entry per CDR3 protein. Counted here are more than 200,000 distinct CDR3 sequences, around 15% occurring once; the ten biggest clones make up under 9.5%. The sequenced material came from memory (CD45RO+) T cells sorted from blood. The receptors originated from a woman under 30 in good health.

V usage is TRBV5-6 and J usage is TRBJ1-5, with D tentatively TRBD1 (5 bases). From germline, CDR1 is SGHDT and CDR2 YYEEEE. Trimming took 0 bases from V and 7 from J, leaving 11 bases between them. This CDR3 is built from 14 residues. This CDR3 reads CASSLGAQGQPQHF. The CDR3 bases are TGTGCCAGCAGCTTGGGGGCCCAGGGACAGCCCCAGCATTTT.

This clonotype has at least ten counts. The chain combines TRBV7-6 with TRBJ2-1; TRBD2 matches at 9 bases. The trim removed 0 bases at V and 8 bases at J, leaving 5 bases unmatched. CDR1 and CDR2 (germline): SGHVS, FNYEAQ. The CDR3 spans 15 residues. The CDR3 protein is CASSLASGRVYEQFF. The CDR3 DNA sequence: TGTGCCAGCAGCTTAGCTAGCGGGAGAGTCTATGAGCAGTTCTTC.

This clonotype showed up many times. This chain connects TRBV5-1 to TRBJ2-5; D remains unclear. The V gene's germline CDR1 is SGHRS and CDR2 YFSETQ. The CDR3 consists of 11 residues. The V end lost 6 bases, the J end lost 3 bases, and 6 bases lay between the germline ends. Here the CDR3 DNA reads TGCGCCAGCAAAGGCGAAGAGACCCAGTACTTC. Protein product: CASKGEETQYF.

This clonotype was counted at least ten times. V usage is TRBV7-2 and J usage is TRBJ2-7; 7 bases are shared with TRBD2. The V and J ends lost 1 base and 5 bases, in that order; junction bases with no gene match: 2. The length of the CDR3 is 13 residues. The V gene's germline CDR1 is SGHTA and CDR2 FQGNSA. Here the CDR3 reads CASSLVRENEQYF. Here the CDR3 DNA reads TGTGCCAGCAGCTTAGTGCGGGAGAACGAGCAGTACTTC. The full variable domain, in which reference TRBV7-2 and TRBJ2-7 provide the parts outside the CDR3, is GAGVSQSPSNKVTEKGKDVELRCDPISGHTALYWYRQSLGQGLEFLIYFQGNSAPDKSGLPSDRFSAERTGGSVSTLTIQRTQQEDSAVYLCASSLVRENEQYFGPGTRLTVT.

This chain links TRBV2 with TRBJ1-5; 9 bases agree with TRBD1. The length of the CDR3 is 16 residues. Germline V gene data show CDR1 as SNHLY and CDR2 as FYNNEI. After removal of 4 bases from V and 2 bases from J, the junction contained 6 bases not matched to a gene. The CDR3 here is CASSVGTGLGNQPQHF. In DNA form, the CDR3 reads TGTGCCAGCAGTGTAGGGACAGGGTTAGGCAATCAGCCCCAGCATTTT.

In its sample, this clonotype was seen many times. V and J are TRBV5-1 and TRBJ2-5, with D maybe TRBD1 (8 bases). The CDR3 loop spans 15 amino acids. Germline CDR1 reads SGHRS; CDR2 reads YFSETQ. V gave up 2 bases and J gave up 4 bases, with 15 bases separating them. The CDR3 loop is CASSLQGGLGETQYF. DNA for the CDR3: TGCGCCAGCAGCTTACAGGGGGGGCTCGGAGAGACCCAGTACTTC.

This clonotype occurred a few times. This chain links TRBV20-1 with TRBJ2-1; D is unresolved. V lost 0 bases and J 3 bases, leaving 9 bases between the germline ends. CDR1 is DFQATT, CDR2 SNEGSKA, per germline (reference sequence). This CDR3 region has 14 residues. Here the CDR3 reads CSARDRQDYNEQFF. The CDR3 DNA follows: TGCAGTGCTAGAGATAGGCAGGACTACAATGAGCAGTTCTTC.

This clonotype was detected only a few times. The chain employs TRBV20-1 and TRBJ2-7, with D possibly being TRBD2 (7 bases). CDR3 length equals 15 residues. The germline V gene encodes CDR1 DFQATT and CDR2 SNEGSKA (reference sequence). Trimming removed 6 bases at V and 3 bases at J, with 21 bases between. CDR3 residues: CSAGGGTRPHYEQYF. DNA of the CDR3: TGCAGTGCAGGGGGAGGGACAAGGCCACACTACGAGCAGTACTTC.

The chain carries TRBV5-1 and TRBJ2-5; D is uncertain. The CDR3 runs to 15 residues. Germline V gives CDR1 SGHRS, CDR2 YFSETQ. Trimming stripped 0 bases from V and 5 bases from J, with 14 bases between. The CDR3 reads CASSLGPTTRETQYF. The DNA of the CDR3 is TGCGCCAGCAGCTTGGGTCCCACGACCAGGGAGACCCAGTACTTC. The variable domain in full, completed from reference TRBV5-1 and TRBJ2-5, reads KAGVTQTPRYLIKTRGQQVTLSCSPISGHRSVSWYQQTPGQGLQFLFEYFSETQRNKGNFPGRFSGRQFSNSRSEMNVSTLELGDSALYLCASSLGPTTRETQYFGPGTRLLVL.

This clonotype was observed many times. The chain combines TRBV12-3 or TRBV12-4 with TRBJ2-2; TRBD2 agrees at 8 bases. CDR3 size: 15 residues. With V trimmed by 6 bases and J by 5 bases, 8 bases remained unmatched. In DNA form, the CDR3 reads TGTGCCAGCAGGGTGCGGGAGGCAGGGACCGGGGAGCTGTTTTTT. This sequence encodes CASRVREAGTGELFF.

The chain carries TRBV20-1 and TRBJ2-1; TRBD2 matches at 10 bases. Trimming took 6 bases from V and 4 from J; bases not matched to a gene: 6. The CDR3 extends over 14 amino acids. The V gene's germline CDR1 is DFQATT and CDR2 SNEGSKA (reference sequence). CDR3 in DNA: TGCAGTGCCTTAGGACTAGCGGTTTACAATGAGCAGTTCTTC. Protein product: CSALGLAVYNEQFF.

There are a few counts of this clonotype. This rearrangement joins TRBV29-1 to TRBJ2-3, with D perhaps matching TRBD2 (5 bases). The V end was cut by 8 bases, the J end by 1 base, with 22 bases between. The germline V gene encodes CDR1 SQVTM and CDR2 ANQGSEA. The CDR3 is 16 residues long. Here the CDR3 reads CSIGPNLLRGTDTQYF. As DNA, the CDR3 is TGCAGCATCGGCCCAAACCTCCTGAGGGGCACAGATACGCAGTATTTT.

This clonotype has more than one count but fewer than ten. This chain connects TRBV10-3 to TRBJ2-7, with D tentatively TRBD2 (5 bases). This CDR3 region has 14 residues. Looked up from germline, CDR1 is ENHRY and CDR2 is SYGVKD. The ends were cut back, 7 bases at V and 2 bases at J, with 15 bases in the middle. Written as DNA, the CDR3 is TGTGCCATCACCCCCTCCGAGGGAGCCTACGAGCAGTACTTC. This codes for CAITPSEGAYEQYF.

The CDR3 region is CASSLAGGAGRETQYF. CDR3 coding DNA: TGTGCCAGCAGCTTAGCAGGGGGCGCCGGGCGAGAGACCCAGTACTTC. This chain uses TRBV7-6 with TRBJ2-5, with TRBD1 identical over 7 bases. The V gene end was trimmed by 0 bases and the J gene end by 4 bases; junction bases not matched to a gene: 8. From germline, CDR1 is SGHVS and CDR2 FNYEAQ. This CDR3 contains 16 residues.

The chain is built from TRBV9 and TRBJ1-6, with D hard to call. The CDR3 covers 15 residues. CDR1 SGDLS and CDR2 YYNGEE come from the germline V gene. V shed 0 bases and J shed 0 bases, with 4 bases lying between them. CDR3 coding DNA: TGTGCCAGCAGCGTAGCTGGCTCCTATAATTCACCCCTCCACTTT. Encoded protein: CASSVAGSYNSPLHF.

This clonotype was seen a few times. This chain joins TRBV20-1 and TRBJ1-2; D is ambiguous. V gave up 3 bases and J gave up 0 bases, with 11 bases separating them. CDR3 length equals 14 residues. The germline V gene encodes CDR1 DFQATT and CDR2 SNEGSKA (reference sequence). In DNA, the CDR3 is TGCAGTGCTAGTATGGGCTCAGCTAACTATGGCTACACCTTC. The encoded protein is CSASMGSANYGYTF.

The chain joins TRBV4-2 to TRBJ2-4; 13 bases agree with TRBD2. The V and J ends lost 2 bases and 0 bases, in that order; junction bases with no gene match: 7. This CDR3 has 19 residues. The germline CDR1 and CDR2 sequences are LGHNA and YNFKEQ. This CDR3 is CASSQTSGGARLAKNIQYF. CDR3 coding DNA: TGTGCCAGCAGCCAAACTAGCGGGGGGGCCAGGCTAGCCAAAAACATTCAGTACTTC.

This clonotype was observed once. J is TRBJ2-1 and V is TRBV6-2 or TRBV6-3; possibly TRBD2 for D (5 bases). Germline V CDR1 and CDR2: MNHEY, SVGEGT. This CDR3 contains 12 residues. The V end lost 6 bases, the J end lost 7 bases, and 10 bases lay between the germline ends. CDR3 nucleotides: TGTGCCAGCAGCCGTGGGAGAAATGAGCAGTTCTTC. As protein: CASSRGRNEQFF.